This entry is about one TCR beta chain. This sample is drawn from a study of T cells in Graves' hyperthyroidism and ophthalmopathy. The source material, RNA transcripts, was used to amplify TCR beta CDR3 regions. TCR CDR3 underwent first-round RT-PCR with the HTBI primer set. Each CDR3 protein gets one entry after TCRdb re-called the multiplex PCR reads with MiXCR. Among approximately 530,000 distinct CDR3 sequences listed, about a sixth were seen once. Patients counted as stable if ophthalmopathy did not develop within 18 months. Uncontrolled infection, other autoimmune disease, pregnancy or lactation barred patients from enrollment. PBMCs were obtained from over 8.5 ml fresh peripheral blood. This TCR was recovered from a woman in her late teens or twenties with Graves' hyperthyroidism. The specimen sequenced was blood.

Written as DNA, the CDR3 is TGCAGTGCCAACCCAGGGACAGGGGGTGGGGAGCAGTACTTC. Residues: CSANPGTGGGEQYF. This sequence joins TRBV20-1 and TRBJ2-7; 11 bases map to TRBD1. This CDR3 has 14 amino acids. J gave up 7 bases and V 6 bases, and 11 bases lay outside the gene matches. Germline values: CDR1 DFQATT, CDR2 SNEGSKA (reference sequence).